The next 30 T cell receptor beta chains were all read from a single sample in a study of T cell responses to AZD1222 COVID-19 vaccine. Profiled with immunoSEQ multiplex PCR; TCRdb holds only in-frame clones, not every one. This sample carries around 140,000 clones, just under 95% of them seen once, and the ten largest clones take less than 15%. The specimen comprised peripheral blood, sampled after recovery from COVID-19. The receptors were sampled from an adult who had recovered from COVID-19.

This chain connects TRBV27 to TRBJ2-7, with a possible D match to TRBD2 (6 bases). The CDR3 has 15 residues. From germline, CDR1 is MNHEY and CDR2 SMNVEV (reference sequence). Trimming removed 6 bases at V and 4 bases at J, with 19 bases between. The CDR3 spells CASREGDGSRYEQYF. The CDR3 DNA follows: TGTGCCAGCAGAGAAGGAGACGGGAGTCGATACGAGCAGTACTTC.

V and J are TRBV5-4 and TRBJ2-7; TRBD2 might be the D (6 bases). Germline loops: CDR1 SGHNT, CDR2 YYREEE (reference sequence). This CDR3 has 14 amino acids. V lost 4 bases, J lost 5 bases, and 16 bases lay in between. The CDR3 loop is CASSPSVASDEQYF. CDR3 in DNA: TGTGCCAGCAGCCCTTCGGTCGCTAGCGACGAGCAGTACTTC.

This chain links TRBV5-5 with TRBJ1-3; tentative D call: TRBD1 (5 bases). The CDR3 is 16 amino acids. Germline assignment: CDR1 SGHKS and CDR2 YYEKEE (reference sequence). Trimming removed 4 bases from V and 4 bases from J, with 18 bases in between. The CDR3 DNA reads TGTGCCAGCAGCCCAGGGACCGAGGGCATCGGAAACACCATATATTTT. Amino acid sequence: CASSPGTEGIGNTIYF.

This clone occurred many times. The chain recombines TRBV9 with TRBJ2-3, with D unclear. The germline V gene encodes CDR1 SGDLS and CDR2 YYNGEE. The CDR3 covers 14 residues. V was shortened by 4 bases and J by 3 bases, with 12 bases between the two germline ends. The CDR3 loop reads CASSTGDLTDTQYF. CDR3 nucleotide sequence: TGTGCCAGCAGCACGGGCGACTTGACAGATACGCAGTATTTT.

This clone was picked up one time. As DNA, the CDR3 is TGTGCCAGCAGTGAAGAGCAGGGGGCTTACAATGAGCAGTTCTTC. Amino acid sequence: CASSEEQGAYNEQFF. The chain uses TRBV6-1 and TRBJ2-1, with 8 bases lining up with TRBD1. The V segment lost 1 base and the J segment 4 bases; nucleotides outside the gene matches: 3. There are 15 residues in the CDR3. Per germline, CDR1 MNHNS and CDR2 SASEGT.

The chain couples TRBV28 to TRBJ1-5, with D possibly TRBD1 on 5 matching bases. Trimming pared 2 bases from V and 9 bases from J, leaving 8 bases between. Looked up from germline, CDR1 is MDHEN and CDR2 is SYDVKM. The CDR3 sequence is 12 residues long. CDR3 nucleotides: TGTGCCAGCAGTTTAGCAGGGATGCCCCAGCATTTT. Translating it yields CASSLAGMPQHF.

This chain connects TRBV18 to TRBJ2-7, with D tentatively TRBD2 (5 bases). The CDR3 totals 16 residues. CDR1 is KGHSH, CDR2 LQKENI, per germline. V was shortened by 1 base and J by 1 base, with 14 bases between the two germline ends. CDR3: CASSPLEAGFSYEQYF. The CDR3 DNA reads TGTGCCAGCTCACCACTGGAGGCAGGCTTTTCCTACGAGCAGTACTTC.

The chain uses TRBV6-1 and TRBJ2-6; no clear D. The CDR3 length is 18 residues. V lost 4 bases and J 5 bases, leaving 21 bases between the germline ends. Germline V CDR1 and CDR2: MNHNS, SASEGT. The CDR3 DNA is TGTGCCAGCAGTGCCGTTTCCTCTATGCACAGTCGGGCCAACGTCCTGACTTTC. Encoded protein: CASSAVSSMHSRANVLTF.

This chain links TRBV27 with TRBJ2-4; no clear D. V lost 2 bases and J lost 8, with 25 bases in between. The CDR3 extends over 18 amino acids. Germline CDR1 reads MNHEY; CDR2 reads SMNVEV (reference sequence). In DNA, the CDR3 is TGTGCCAGCAGTTTAGAAGGGAACTCGGCCTTCGCAGTGGACATTCAGTACTTC. Translation gives CASSLEGNSAFAVDIQYF.

The sample holds one count of this clone. The chain carries TRBV29-1 and TRBJ2-7; D possibly corresponds to TRBD2 (6 bases). V lost 4 bases and J 6 bases, leaving 13 bases between the germline ends. The CDR3 has 12 residues. Per the germline V gene, CDR1 is SQVTM and CDR2 is ANQGSEA. CDR3 bases: TGCAGCGTTGCGGGGGAATCGAGCGAGCAGTACTTC. Amino acids: CSVAGESSEQYF.

The chain has TRBV25-1 and TRBJ2-7; TRBD1 matches 7 bases. Trimming took 7 bases from V and 4 from J; bases not matched to a gene: 7. This CDR3 contains 13 residues. Germline CDR1 is MGHDK and CDR2 is SYGVNS. The CDR3 coding sequence is TGTGCCAGCAAAGGGACAGTTTTTTACGAGCAGTACTTC. This gives the protein CASKGTVFYEQYF.

The rearrangement links TRBV6-5 to TRBJ1-2; D unclear. Per the germline V gene, CDR1 is MNHEY and CDR2 is SVGAGI. V was trimmed by 8 bases and J by 8 bases, leaving 21 bases between them. The CDR3 totals 14 residues. The chain's CDR3 is CASFIFGLHHGYTF. CDR3 sequence (DNA): TGTGCCAGCTTTATTTTTGGACTGCATCACGGCTACACCTTC.

The rearrangement links TRBV7-6 to TRBJ2-5; 9 positions agree with TRBD2. Germline lookup yields CDR1 SGHVS and CDR2 FNYEAQ. The CDR3 runs to 15 residues. After removal of 1 base from V and 7 bases from J, the junction contained 7 bases not matched to a gene. CDR3 loop: CASSLEGSGSGTQYF. CDR3 bases: TGTGCCAGCAGCTTAGAGGGTAGCGGGAGCGGGACCCAGTACTTC.

The CDR3 nucleotides read TGTGCCAGCAGCCCCTACATGAACACTGAAGCTTTCTTT. Amino acids: CASSPYMNTEAFF. V is TRBV11-3 and J is TRBJ1-1, with D uncertain. This CDR3 has 13 residues. CDR1 and CDR2 (germline): SGHNT, YENEEA. Trimming pared 5 bases from V and 0 bases from J, leaving 7 bases between.

The chain couples TRBV7-9 to TRBJ2-5; a weak D match, TRBD2 (6 bases). V lost 2 bases, J lost 3 bases, and 16 bases lay in between. The germline V gene encodes CDR1 SEHNR and CDR2 FQNEAQ (reference sequence). The CDR3 length is 16 residues. The CDR3 sequence: CASSLLHGTDKETQYF. The CDR3 region has the DNA TGTGCCAGCAGCTTACTCCACGGGACTGACAAAGAGACCCAGTACTTC.

CDR3 sequence reads: CASSPRLARTGELFF. The DNA for the CDR3 is TGTGCCAGCAGTCCACGACTAGCGAGGACCGGGGAGCTGTTTTTT. This sequence joins TRBV6-5 and TRBJ2-2, with 8 bases fitting TRBD2. The CDR3 loop spans 15 amino acids. Germline values: CDR1 MNHEY, CDR2 SVGAGI. Trimming took 5 bases from V and 5 from J; bases not matched to a gene: 7.

The chain is built from TRBV18 and TRBJ1-1; D possibly corresponds to TRBD1 (6 bases). The CDR3 extends over 14 amino acids. V was pared by 3 bases and J by 8 bases, with 16 bases between. The germline CDR1 and CDR2 sequences are KGHSH and LQKENI. CDR3 amino acids: CASSPYQRTEEAFF. The CDR3 DNA reads TGTGCCAGCTCACCCTACCAGAGGACAGAAGAAGCTTTCTTT.

Turning to this clone: The same CDR3 is also encoded by other DNA sequences in this sample. This chain links TRBV20-1 with TRBJ2-7; D not certain. V lost 6 bases to trimming and J lost 3 bases, with 6 bases between them. The CDR3 contains 10 residues. Germline CDR1 is DFQATT and CDR2 is SNEGSKA (reference sequence). The CDR3 DNA reads TGCAGTGCCTCGGACTACGAGCAGTACTTC. It translates to CSASDYEQYF.

The chain is built from TRBV29-1 and TRBJ1-1; D is unresolved. Between the trimmed V and J ends, which lost 7 bases and 1 base, there was a span of 19 bases. The CDR3 has 15 residues. Per the germline V gene, CDR1 is SQVTM and CDR2 is ANQGSEA. Here the CDR3 reads CSAGKGLLQNTEAFF. CDR3 DNA: TGCAGCGCCGGGAAGGGCCTACTACAGAACACTGAAGCTTTCTTT.

The chain carries TRBV6-5 and TRBJ2-1; D is ambiguous. CDR1 is MNHEY, CDR2 SVGAGI, per germline. The germline V and J ends were trimmed by 10 bases and 5 bases, with 18 bases remaining between them. There are 14 residues in the CDR3. CDR3 sequence reads: CATSPGWSNNEQFF. The CDR3 nucleotides read TGTGCCACCTCACCAGGTTGGTCTAACAATGAGCAGTTCTTC.

This clone showed up just once. The V call is TRBV27, the J call TRBJ2-7, with D maybe TRBD1 (5 bases). This CDR3 contains 14 residues. The germline V and J ends were trimmed by 6 bases and 3 bases, with 15 bases remaining between them. Germline lookup yields CDR1 MNHEY and CDR2 SMNVEV (reference sequence). This CDR3 is CASSRQGLYYEQYF. For the CDR3, the DNA is TGTGCCAGCAGCCGCCAGGGATTATACTACGAGCAGTACTTC.

The chain couples TRBV30 to TRBJ1-6; D gene unclear. Germline V gene data show CDR1 as GTSNPN and CDR2 as SVGIG (reference sequence). The CDR3 sequence is 13 residues long. Trimming took off 1 base at V and 7 bases at J, with 8 bases between the two ends. CDR3 loop: CAWSGERNSPLHF. DNA of the CDR3: TGTGCCTGGAGTGGGGAAAGAAATTCACCCCTCCACTTT.

CDR3 sequence reads: CASSSDPNEQFF. The CDR3 coding sequence is TGTGCCAGCAGTTCAGACCCGAATGAGCAGTTCTTC. This chain joins TRBV28 and TRBJ2-1; D ambiguous. The V end lost 4 bases, the J end lost 7 bases, and 8 bases lay between the germline ends. The germline gives CDR1 MDHEN, CDR2 SYDVKM. There are 12 residues in the CDR3.

This chain connects TRBV5-1 to TRBJ2-1; TRBD2 is a possible D gene (6 bases). The germline V gene has CDR1 SGHRS and CDR2 YFSETQ. There are 15 residues in the CDR3. V was pared by 4 bases and J by 4 bases, with 15 bases between. This chain's CDR3 is CASSPGIAEYNEQFF. CDR3 coding DNA: TGCGCCAGCAGCCCCGGGATAGCGGAATACAATGAGCAGTTCTTC.

The chain recombines TRBV12-2 with TRBJ2-4; the D call of TRBD2 is as the table states it, not checked on the DNA. TRBV12-2 is a recognized pseudogene. The CDR3 has 15 residues. The CDR3 loop is CASRLGLADKNIQYF. The CDR3 nucleotides are TGTGCAAGTCGCCTAGGACTAGCGGACAAAAACATTCAGTACTTC.

The chain is built from TRBV27 and TRBJ2-7; D may be TRBD1 (6 bases). The germline V gene has CDR1 MNHEY and CDR2 SMNVEV (reference sequence). The length of the CDR3 is 12 residues. V was cut by 2 bases and J by 7 bases, with 9 bases left in between. CDR3 DNA: TGTGCCAGCAGTTTAAGGGGGAGAGAGCAGTACTTC. The encoded protein is CASSLRGREQYF.

The rearrangement links TRBV5-1 to TRBJ2-2, with 9 nucleotides matching TRBD1. Germline V CDR1 and CDR2: SGHRS, YFSETQ. This CDR3 is built from 14 residues. V shed 0 bases, J shed 6 bases, and the junction held 0 bases outside the gene matches. CDR3 region: CASSLGQGAGELFF. CDR3 sequence (DNA): TGCGCCAGCAGCTTGGGACAGGGGGCCGGGGAGCTGTTTTTT.

J is TRBJ2-5 and V is TRBV19; 11 bases align to TRBD2. CDR1 and CDR2 (germline): LNHDA, SQIVND (reference sequence). This CDR3 comprises 16 residues. The junction had 5 bases not matched to a gene; V was cut back by 1 base and J by 4 bases. The DNA for the CDR3 is TGTGCCAGTAGTATAGGTAGCGGGAGGGCTAGAGAGACCCAGTACTTC. Translation gives CASSIGSGRARETQYF.

The rearrangement links TRBV18 to TRBJ1-4; TRBD1 is a possible D gene (5 bases). Per the germline V gene, CDR1 is KGHSH and CDR2 is LQKENI. This CDR3 is 12 amino acids long. The ends were cut back, 5 bases at V and 12 bases at J, with 13 bases in the middle. The CDR3 nucleotides read TGTGCCAGCTCATCGACAGAACGCGAACTGTTTTTT. This sequence encodes CASSSTERELFF.

The chain links TRBV5-4 to TRBJ2-7; the D gene is possibly TRBD2 (5 bases). Germline CDR1 reads SGHNT; CDR2 reads YYREEE (reference sequence). Between the trimmed V and J ends, which lost 8 bases and 2 bases, there was a span of 14 bases. The length of the CDR3 is 13 residues. The CDR3 reads CASAREPAYEQYF. CDR3 DNA: TGTGCCAGTGCCCGGGAACCCGCCTACGAGCAGTACTTC.